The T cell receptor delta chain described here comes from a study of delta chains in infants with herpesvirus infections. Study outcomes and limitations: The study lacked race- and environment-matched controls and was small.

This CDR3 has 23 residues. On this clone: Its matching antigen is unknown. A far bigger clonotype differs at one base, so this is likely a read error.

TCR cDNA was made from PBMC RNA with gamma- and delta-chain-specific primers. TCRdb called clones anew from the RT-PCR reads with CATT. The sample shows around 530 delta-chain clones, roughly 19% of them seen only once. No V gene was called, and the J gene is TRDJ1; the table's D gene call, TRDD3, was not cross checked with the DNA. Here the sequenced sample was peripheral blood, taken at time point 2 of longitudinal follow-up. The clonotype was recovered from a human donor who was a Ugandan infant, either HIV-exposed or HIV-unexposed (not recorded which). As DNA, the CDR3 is TGTGCTCGTGGGGAACGCCCGGGCCTTCCTAAGGGGGATTCGCCGACTTGCACCGATAAACTCATCTTT. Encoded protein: CARGERPGLPKGDSPTCTDKLIF.